This TCR beta chain was sequenced for a study of breast tumors, draining lymph nodes, adjacent tissues. In TCRdb, the multiplex PCR reads were re-called with MiXCR into one record per CDR3 protein. The repertoire consists of some 170,000 distinct CDR3 sequences, with roughly 35% occurring once and the leading ten covering 3% to 4.5%. Axillary draining lymph nodes of breast cancer patients supplied the node samples. The CDR3 consists of 15 residues. The germline V gene encodes CDR1 KGHSH and CDR2 LQKENI. This clonotype was counted a few times. The antigen remains unidentified. With a much larger clone just one base away, this may be a read error. Study-wide results and caveats: Most tumor T cells seemingly derive from lymph node, then expand in tumor. Tumors had less TCR diversity than lymph nodes, more than nontumor tissue. That most tumor T cells come from lymph nodes remained unproven. Compared with basal-like, luminal-like tumors shared significantly more repertoire with nontumor tissue.

Material: axillary lymph node tissue. The chain is built from TRBV18 and TRBJ1-6; perhaps TRBD1 as D (6 bases). The clonotype comes from a female donor with breast cancer. Some clones in this sample may be carry-over from other donors' samples. CDR3 nucleotide sequence: TGTGCCAGCTCACCATGGGCAGGGACAAATTCACCCCCCCACTTT. It yields the protein CASSPWAGTNSPPHF.